This T cell receptor (beta chain) is drawn from a study of T-cell reconstitution after alpha-beta-depleted transplantation in children. Germline V gives CDR1 MNHEY, CDR2 SVGEGT. There are 19 residues in the CDR3. V shed 5 bases, J shed 2 bases, and the junction held 14 bases outside the gene matches. As for this clonotype: Its antigen is still unknown.

Whole-study results and caveats: Newly made T cells mostly supplied T-cell counts and diversity one year after transplant. Surviving recipient cells, namely T cells and thymic progenitors, were the source of high day-60 TCRbeta diversity in some patients. Several hundred expanded graft clones reportedly gave rise to the alpha-beta T cells present about two months after transplant.

The TCRbeta library incorporated unique molecular identifiers. TCRdb re-called the PCR reads with MiXCR, one entry per CDR3 protein. The table includes a few hundred thousand distinct CDR3 sequences, 25% detected once. This specimen was PBMCs, taken before TCRalphabeta/CD19-depleted stem cell transplant. This sequence originates from a girl aged 2-9 years with Fanconi anemia, due to receive a stem cell transplant. The J gene is TRBJ2-2, the V gene TRBV6-2 or TRBV6-3, with 10 bases that match TRBD2. This chain's CDR3 is CASSTTLERGGLNTGELFF. The CDR3 nucleotides read TGTGCCAGCAGTACCACACTTGAGCGGGGGGGCCTCAACACCGGGGAGCTGTTTTTT.